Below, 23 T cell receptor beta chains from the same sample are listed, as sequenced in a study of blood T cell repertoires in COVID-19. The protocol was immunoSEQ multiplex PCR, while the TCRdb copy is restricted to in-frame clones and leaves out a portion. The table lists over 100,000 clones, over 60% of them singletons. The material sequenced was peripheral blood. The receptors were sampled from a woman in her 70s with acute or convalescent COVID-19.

The CDR3 sequence is CASSASGGAADTQYF. CDR3 sequence (DNA): TGCGCCAGCAGTGCTAGCGGGGGGGCCGCAGATACGCAGTATTTT. V gene TRBV10-1 combines with J gene TRBJ2-3, with 12 bases matching TRBD2. V shed 4 bases, J shed 4 bases, and the junction held 3 bases outside the gene matches. The germline V gene encodes CDR1 WNHNN and CDR2 SYGVQD (reference sequence). This CDR3 has 15 amino acids.

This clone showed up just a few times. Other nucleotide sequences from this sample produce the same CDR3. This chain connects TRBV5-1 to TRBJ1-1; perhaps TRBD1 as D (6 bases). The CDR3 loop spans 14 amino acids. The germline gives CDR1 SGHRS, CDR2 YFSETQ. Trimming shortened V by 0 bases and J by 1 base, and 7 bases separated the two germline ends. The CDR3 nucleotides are TGCGCCAGCAGCTTGGGGGACACGAACACTGAAGCTTTCTTT. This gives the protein CASSLGDTNTEAFF.

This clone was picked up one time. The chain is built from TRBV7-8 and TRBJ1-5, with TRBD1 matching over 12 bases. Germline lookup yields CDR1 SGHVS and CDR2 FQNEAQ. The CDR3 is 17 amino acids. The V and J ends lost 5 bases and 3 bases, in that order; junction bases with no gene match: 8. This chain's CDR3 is CASSNPGQGAFNQPQHF. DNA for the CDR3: TGTGCCAGCAGCAACCCGGGACAGGGGGCGTTCAATCAGCCCCAGCATTTT.

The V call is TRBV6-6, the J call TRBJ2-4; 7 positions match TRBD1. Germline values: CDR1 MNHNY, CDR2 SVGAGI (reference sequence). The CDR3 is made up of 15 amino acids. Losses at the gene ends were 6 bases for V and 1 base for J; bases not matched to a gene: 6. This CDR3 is CASRSQTGAKNIQYF. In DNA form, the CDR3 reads TGTGCCAGCAGATCCCAGACAGGGGCCAAAAACATTCAGTACTTC.

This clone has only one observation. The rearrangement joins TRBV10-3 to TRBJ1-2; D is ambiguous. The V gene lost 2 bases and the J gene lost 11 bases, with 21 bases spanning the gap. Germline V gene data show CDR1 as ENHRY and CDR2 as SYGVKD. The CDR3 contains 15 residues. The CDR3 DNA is TGTGCCATCAGTGAGCAAACTACCCCCTCCCAACCATACACCTTC. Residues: CAISEQTTPSQPYTF.

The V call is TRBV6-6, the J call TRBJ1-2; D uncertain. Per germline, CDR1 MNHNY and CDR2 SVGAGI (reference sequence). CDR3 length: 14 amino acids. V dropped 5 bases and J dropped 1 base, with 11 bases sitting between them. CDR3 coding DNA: TGTGCCAGCAGTCCACCGGGTGATAACTATGGCTACACCTTC. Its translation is CASSPPGDNYGYTF.

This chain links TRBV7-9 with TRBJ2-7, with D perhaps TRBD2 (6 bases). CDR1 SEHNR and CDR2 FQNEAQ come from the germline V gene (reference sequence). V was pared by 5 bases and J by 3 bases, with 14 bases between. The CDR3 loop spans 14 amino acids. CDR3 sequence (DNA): TGTGCCAGCAGCCCCTCCGGGACTGTCTACGAGCAGTACTTC. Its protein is CASSPSGTVYEQYF.

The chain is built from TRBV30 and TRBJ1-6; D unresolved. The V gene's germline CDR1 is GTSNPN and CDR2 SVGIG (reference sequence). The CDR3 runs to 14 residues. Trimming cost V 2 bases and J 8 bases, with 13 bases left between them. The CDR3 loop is CAWSKERSYSPLHF. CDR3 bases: TGTGCCTGGAGTAAGGAAAGGAGCTATTCACCCCTCCACTTT. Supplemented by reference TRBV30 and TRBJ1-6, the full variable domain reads SQTIHQWPATLVQPVGSPLSLECTVEGTSNPNLYWYRQAAGRGLQLLFYSVGIGQISSEVPQNLSASRPQDRQFILSSKKLLLSDSGFYLCAWSKERSYSPLHFGNGTRLTVT.

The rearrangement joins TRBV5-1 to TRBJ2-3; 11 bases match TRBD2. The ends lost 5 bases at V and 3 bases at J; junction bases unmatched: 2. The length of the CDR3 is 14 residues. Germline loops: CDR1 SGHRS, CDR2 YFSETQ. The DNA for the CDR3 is TGCGCCAGCAGGGCTAGCGGGAGGACAGATACGCAGTATTTT. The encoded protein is CASRASGRTDTQYF.

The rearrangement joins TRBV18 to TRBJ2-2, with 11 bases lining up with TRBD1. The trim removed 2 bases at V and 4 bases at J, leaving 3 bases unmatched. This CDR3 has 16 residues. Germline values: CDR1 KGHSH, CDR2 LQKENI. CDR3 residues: CASSPWTGGGTGELFF. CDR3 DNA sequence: TGTGCCAGCTCACCATGGACAGGGGGCGGCACCGGGGAGCTGTTTTTT.

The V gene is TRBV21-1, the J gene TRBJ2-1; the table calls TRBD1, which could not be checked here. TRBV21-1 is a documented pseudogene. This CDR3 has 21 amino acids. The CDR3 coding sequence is TGTGCCAGCAGCGGCCGACCGGGACAGCACTCCCTTCTTAGCTCCTACAATGAGCAGTTCTTC. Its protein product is CASSGRPGQHSLLSSYNEQFF.

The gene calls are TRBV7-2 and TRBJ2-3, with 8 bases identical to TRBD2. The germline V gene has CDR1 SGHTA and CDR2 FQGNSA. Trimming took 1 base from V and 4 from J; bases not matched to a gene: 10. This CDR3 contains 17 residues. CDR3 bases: TGTGCCAGCAGCTTAGAGTTTGCGGGGGGCCCCCCAGATACGCAGTATTTT. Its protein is CASSLEFAGGPPDTQYF. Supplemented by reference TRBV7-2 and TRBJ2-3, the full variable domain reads GAGVSQSPSNKVTEKGKDVELRCDPISGHTALYWYRQSLGQGLEFLIYFQGNSAPDKSGLPSDRFSAERTGGSVSTLTIQRTQQEDSAVYLCASSLEFAGGPPDTQYFGPGTRLTVL.

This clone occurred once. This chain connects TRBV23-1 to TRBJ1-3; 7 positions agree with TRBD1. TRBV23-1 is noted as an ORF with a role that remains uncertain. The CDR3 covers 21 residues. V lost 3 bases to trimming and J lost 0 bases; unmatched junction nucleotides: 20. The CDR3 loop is CASSHLEGQSRPLSSGNTIYF. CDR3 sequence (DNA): TGCGCCAGCAGTCACCTCGAGGGACAGTCCCGGCCCCTCTCCTCTGGAAACACCATATATTTT.

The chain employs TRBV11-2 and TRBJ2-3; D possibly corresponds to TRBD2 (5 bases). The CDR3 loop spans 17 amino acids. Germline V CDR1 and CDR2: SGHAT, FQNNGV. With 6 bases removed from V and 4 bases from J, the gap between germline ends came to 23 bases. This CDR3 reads CASRLFGGLLDADTQYF. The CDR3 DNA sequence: TGTGCCAGCAGATTATTCGGAGGACTTTTAGATGCAGATACGCAGTATTTT.

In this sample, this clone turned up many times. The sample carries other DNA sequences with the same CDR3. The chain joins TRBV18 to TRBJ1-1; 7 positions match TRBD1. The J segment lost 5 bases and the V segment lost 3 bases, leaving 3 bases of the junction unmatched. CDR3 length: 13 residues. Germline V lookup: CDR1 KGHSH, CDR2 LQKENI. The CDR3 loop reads CASSPGQNTEAFF. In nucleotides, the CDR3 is TGTGCCAGCTCACCGGGACAGAATACTGAAGCTTTCTTT.

The CDR3 DNA sequence: TGTGCCAGTAGAAGAGGGAGTAGAATAGAAGCTTTCTTT. It yields the protein CASRRGSRIEAFF. The chain combines TRBV19 with TRBJ1-1; no firm D call. Between the trimmed V and J ends, which lost 6 bases and 8 bases, there was a span of 16 bases. CDR1 and CDR2 (germline): LNHDA, SQIVND (reference sequence). CDR3 length: 13 residues. The complete variable domain, with remaining parts taken from reference TRBV19 and TRBJ1-1, reads DGGITQSPKYLFRKEGQNVTLSCEQNLNHDAMYWYRQDPGQGLRLIYYSQIVNDFQKGDIAEGYSVSREKKESFPLTVTSAQKNPTAFYLCASRRGSRIEAFFGQGTRLTVV.

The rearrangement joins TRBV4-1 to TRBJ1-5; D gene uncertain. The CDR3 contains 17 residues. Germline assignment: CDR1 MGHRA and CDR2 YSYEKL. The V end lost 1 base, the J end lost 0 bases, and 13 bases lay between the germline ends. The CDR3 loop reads CASSQVGRKGSNQPQHF. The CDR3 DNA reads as TGCGCCAGCAGCCAAGTGGGGAGGAAGGGTAGCAATCAGCCCCAGCATTTT.

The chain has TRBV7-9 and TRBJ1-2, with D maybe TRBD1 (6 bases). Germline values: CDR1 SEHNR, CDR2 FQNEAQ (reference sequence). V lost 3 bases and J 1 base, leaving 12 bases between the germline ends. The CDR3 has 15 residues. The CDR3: CASSFSGELNYGYTF. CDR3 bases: TGTGCCAGCAGCTTTTCAGGGGAGCTTAACTATGGCTACACCTTC. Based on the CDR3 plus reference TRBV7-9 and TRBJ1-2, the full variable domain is DTGVSQNPRHKITKRGQNVTFRCDPISEHNRLYWYRQTLGQGPEFLTYFQNEAQLEKSRLLSDRFSAERPKGSFSTLEIQRTEQGDSAMYLCASSFSGELNYGYTFGSGTRLTVV.

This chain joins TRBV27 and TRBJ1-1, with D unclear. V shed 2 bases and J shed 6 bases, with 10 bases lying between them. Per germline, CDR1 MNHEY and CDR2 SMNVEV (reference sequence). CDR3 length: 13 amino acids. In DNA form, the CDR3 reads TGTGCCAGCAGTTTAAGGAAGCGGTCTGAAGCTTTCTTT. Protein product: CASSLRKRSEAFF.

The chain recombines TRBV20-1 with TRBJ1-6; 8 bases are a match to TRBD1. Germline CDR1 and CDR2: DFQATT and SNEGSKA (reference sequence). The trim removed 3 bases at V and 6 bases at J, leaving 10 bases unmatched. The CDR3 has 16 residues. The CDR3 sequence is CSASERTGRGNSPLHF. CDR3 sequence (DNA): TGCAGTGCTAGTGAACGGACAGGGCGGGGTAATTCACCCCTCCACTTT.

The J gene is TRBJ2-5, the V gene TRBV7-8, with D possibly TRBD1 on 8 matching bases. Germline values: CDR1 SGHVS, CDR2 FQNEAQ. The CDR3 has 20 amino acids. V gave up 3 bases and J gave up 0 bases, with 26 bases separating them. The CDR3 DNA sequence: TGTGCCAGCAGCTTTCCCCCTTCACAGGGGGAGGGACGGTACCAAGAGACCCAGTACTTC. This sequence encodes CASSFPPSQGEGRYQETQYF.

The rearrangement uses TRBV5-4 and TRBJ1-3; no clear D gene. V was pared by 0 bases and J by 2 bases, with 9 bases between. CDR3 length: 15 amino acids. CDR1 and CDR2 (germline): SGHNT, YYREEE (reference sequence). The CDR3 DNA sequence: TGTGCCAGCAGCTTGGACGCGGCAGCTGGAAACACCATATATTTT. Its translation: CASSLDAAAGNTIYF. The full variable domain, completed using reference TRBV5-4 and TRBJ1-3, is ETGVTQSPTHLIKTRGQQVTLRCSSQSGHNTVSWYQQALGQGPQFIFQYYREEENGRGNFPPRFSGLQFPNYSSELNVNALELDDSALYLCASSLDAAAGNTIYFGEGSWLTVV.

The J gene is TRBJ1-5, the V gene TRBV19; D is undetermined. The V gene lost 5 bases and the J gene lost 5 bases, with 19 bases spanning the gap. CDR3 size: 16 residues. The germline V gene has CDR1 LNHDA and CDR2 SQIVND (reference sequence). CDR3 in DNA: TGTGCCAGTAGTGACCCCAAGGCGGGAAAATATCAGCCCCAGCATTTT. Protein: CASSDPKAGKYQPQHF.